This T cell receptor beta chain derives from a study of cytomegalovirus exposure and HLA in healthy donors. Study-wide findings and caveats: TCR beta chains associated with HLA were, in a later analysis, more clonally expanded than equally common others. For presence/absence analyses, sequencing depth was assumed to be roughly uniform across donors.

A word on this clone: The antigen is unknown.

Germline CDR1 is MGHRA and CDR2 is YSYEKL. The CDR3 sequence is 16 residues long. Trimming removed 8 bases from V and 0 bases from J; junction bases left unmatched: 11. Vbeta (60) and Jbeta (13) primers were used in the PCR. Some clones are missing from TCRdb's copy, which holds only in-frame ones; the method was immunoSEQ multiplex PCR. Of under 200,000 clones listed, approximately 77% are singletons. The sequenced material came from PBMCs. The chain employs TRBV4-1 and TRBJ2-3, with 7 bases that match TRBD1. The sequence came from a female donor in good health and CMV-seronegative. CDR3 sequence: CASSMVDRPSTDTQYF. In nucleotides, the CDR3 is TGCGCCAGCTCGATGGTGGACAGGCCAAGCACAGATACGCAGTATTTT.